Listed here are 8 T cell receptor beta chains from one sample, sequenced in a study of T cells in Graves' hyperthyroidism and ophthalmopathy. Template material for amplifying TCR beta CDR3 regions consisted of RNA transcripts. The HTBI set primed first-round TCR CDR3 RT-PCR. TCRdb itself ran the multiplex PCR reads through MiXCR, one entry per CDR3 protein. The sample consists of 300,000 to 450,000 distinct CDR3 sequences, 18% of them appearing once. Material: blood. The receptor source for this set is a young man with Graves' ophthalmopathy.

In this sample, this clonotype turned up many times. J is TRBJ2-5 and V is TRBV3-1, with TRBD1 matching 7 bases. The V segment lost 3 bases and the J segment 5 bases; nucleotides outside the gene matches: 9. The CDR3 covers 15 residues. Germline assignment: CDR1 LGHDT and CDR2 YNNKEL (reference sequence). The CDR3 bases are TGTGCCAGCAGCCAGCCGGCGACAGGGCGGGAGACCCAGTACTTC. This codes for CASSQPATGRETQYF.

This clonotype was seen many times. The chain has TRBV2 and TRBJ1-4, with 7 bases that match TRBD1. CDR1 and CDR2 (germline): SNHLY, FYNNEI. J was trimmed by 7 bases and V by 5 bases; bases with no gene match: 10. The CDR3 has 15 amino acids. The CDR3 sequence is CASSQSEGAGEKLFF. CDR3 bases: TGTGCCAGCAGTCAATCGGAGGGGGCCGGTGAAAAACTGTTTTTT.

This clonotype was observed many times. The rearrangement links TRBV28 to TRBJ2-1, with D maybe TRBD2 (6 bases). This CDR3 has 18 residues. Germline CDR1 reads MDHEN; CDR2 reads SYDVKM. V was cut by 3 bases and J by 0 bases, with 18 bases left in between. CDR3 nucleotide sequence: TGTGCCAGCAGTTTCGGAGGAGGGTCTCTCAGCTCCTACAATGAGCAGTTCTTC. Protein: CASSFGGGSLSSYNEQFF.

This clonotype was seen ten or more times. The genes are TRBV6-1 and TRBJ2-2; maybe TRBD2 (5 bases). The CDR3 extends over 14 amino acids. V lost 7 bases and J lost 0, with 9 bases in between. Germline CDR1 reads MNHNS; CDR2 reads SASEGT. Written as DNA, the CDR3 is TGTGCCAGCATCGCCGGGACGAACACCGGGGAGCTGTTTTTT. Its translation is CASIAGTNTGELFF.

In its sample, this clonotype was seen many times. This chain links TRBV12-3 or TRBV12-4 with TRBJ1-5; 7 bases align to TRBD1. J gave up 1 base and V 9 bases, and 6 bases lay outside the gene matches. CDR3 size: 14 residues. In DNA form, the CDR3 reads TGTGCCAGTTGTAAGGGGGCAAGCAATCAGCCCCAGCATTTT. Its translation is CASCKGASNQPQHF.

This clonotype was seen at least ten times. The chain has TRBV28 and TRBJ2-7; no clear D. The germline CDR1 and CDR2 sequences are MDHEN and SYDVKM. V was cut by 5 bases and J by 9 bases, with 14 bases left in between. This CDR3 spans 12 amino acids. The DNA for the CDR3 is TGTGCCAGCAGTCCCCTCGGTTCTGTGCAGTACTTC. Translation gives CASSPLGSVQYF.

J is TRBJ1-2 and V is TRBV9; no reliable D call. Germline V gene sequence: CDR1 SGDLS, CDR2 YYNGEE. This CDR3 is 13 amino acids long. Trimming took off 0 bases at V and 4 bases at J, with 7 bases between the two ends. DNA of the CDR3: TGTGCCAGCAGCGTAGGACTGTCCTATGGCTACACCTTC. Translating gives CASSVGLSYGYTF.

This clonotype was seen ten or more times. The CDR3 protein is CASSTYRAEAFF. The CDR3, as DNA: TGTGCCAGCTCAACCTATCGGGCAGAAGCTTTCTTT. V is TRBV18 and J is TRBJ1-1, with D uncertain. CDR1 is KGHSH and CDR2 is LQKENI in the germline V gene. The CDR3 sequence is 12 residues long. V gave up 5 bases and J gave up 8 bases, with 12 bases separating them. Filled out from reference TRBV18 and TRBJ1-1, the complete variable domain reads NAGVMQNPRHLVRRRGQEARLRCSPMKGHSHVYWYRQLPEEGLKFMVYLQKENIIDESGMPKERFSAEFPKEGPSILRIQQVVRGDSAAYFCASSTYRAEAFFGQGTRLTVV.